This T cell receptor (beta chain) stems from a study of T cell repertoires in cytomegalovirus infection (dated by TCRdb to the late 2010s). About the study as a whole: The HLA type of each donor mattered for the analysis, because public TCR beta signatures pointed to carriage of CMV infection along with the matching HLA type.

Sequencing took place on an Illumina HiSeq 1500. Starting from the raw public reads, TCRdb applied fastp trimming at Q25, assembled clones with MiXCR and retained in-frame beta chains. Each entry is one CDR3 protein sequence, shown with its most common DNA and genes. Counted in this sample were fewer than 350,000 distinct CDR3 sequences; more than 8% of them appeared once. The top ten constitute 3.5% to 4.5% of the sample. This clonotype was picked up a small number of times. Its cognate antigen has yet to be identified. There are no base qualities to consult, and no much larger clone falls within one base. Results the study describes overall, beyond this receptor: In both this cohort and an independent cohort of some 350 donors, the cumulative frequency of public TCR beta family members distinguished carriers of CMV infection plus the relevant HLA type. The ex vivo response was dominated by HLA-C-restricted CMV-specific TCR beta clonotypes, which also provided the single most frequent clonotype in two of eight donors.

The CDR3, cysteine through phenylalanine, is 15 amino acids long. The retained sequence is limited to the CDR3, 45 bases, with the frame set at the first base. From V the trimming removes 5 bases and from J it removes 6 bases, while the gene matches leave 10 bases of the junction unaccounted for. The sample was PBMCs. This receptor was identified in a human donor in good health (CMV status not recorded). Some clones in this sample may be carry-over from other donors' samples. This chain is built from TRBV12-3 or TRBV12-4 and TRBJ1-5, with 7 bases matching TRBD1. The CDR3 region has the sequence CASSDRDLPGQPQHF. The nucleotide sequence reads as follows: TGTGCCAGCAGTGACAGGGACCTCCCGGGTCAGCCCCAGCATTTT.